The clone carrying this TCR beta chain was observed a handful of times. This entry belongs to a study of blood T cell repertoires in COVID-19. Study context: Sites in the United States, Italy and Spain provided acute and convalescent COVID-19 samples.

Generated by immunoSEQ multiplex PCR, the TCRdb table keeps only in-frame clones and is missing some. The sample carries around 170,000 clones, about 85% recorded once. Germline V gene sequence: CDR1 LGHDT, CDR2 YNNKEL (reference sequence). This CDR3 region has 14 residues. V was shortened by 4 bases and J by 5 bases, with 14 bases between the two germline ends. Sequencing input: peripheral blood. The chain links TRBV3-1 (or the pseudogene TRBV3-2) to TRBJ1-2; D is unclear. The sequence was obtained from a man in his 60s with acute or convalescent COVID-19. As DNA, the CDR3 is TGTGCCAGCAGCCCAGACCTGTCCTTATATGGCTACACCTTC. This gives the protein CASSPDLSLYGYTF.